The 12 T cell receptor beta chains listed next were all sequenced from one sample in a study of cytomegalovirus exposure and HLA in healthy donors. The PCR used 60 Vbeta and 13 Jbeta primers. Clones were read by immunoSEQ multiplex PCR, and TCRdb kept only the in-frame ones, dropping some. The sample has roughly 180,000 clones, 80% to 85% seen once. Sequencing was carried out using PBMCs. These receptors originate from a boy aged 5-17 years in good health and CMV-seronegative.

This chain links TRBV5-1 with TRBJ2-3, with TRBD1 matching over 9 bases. Germline-derived CDR1 and CDR2 are SGHRS and YFSETQ. The CDR3 loop spans 14 amino acids. Germline trimming cut 3 bases from V and 3 bases from J; bases unmatched to any gene: 2. Here the CDR3 DNA reads TGCGCCAGCAGCTGGACAGGGGATACAGATACGCAGTATTTT. It yields the protein CASSWTGDTDTQYF.

The rearrangement links TRBV5-6 to TRBJ2-1; TRBD2 aligns across 13 bases. The ends lost 4 bases at V and 6 bases at J; junction bases unmatched: 7. CDR1 SGHDT and CDR2 YYEEEE come from the germline V gene. The CDR3 totals 16 residues. The CDR3 here is CASSPSRLAGGNEQFF. CDR3 coding DNA: TGTGCCAGCAGCCCCTCCCGACTAGCGGGAGGCAATGAGCAGTTCTTC.

V gene TRBV5-6 combines with J gene TRBJ1-1, with 7 bases identical to TRBD1. CDR1 and CDR2 from the germline V gene are SGHDT and YYEEEE. V shed 4 bases, J shed 5 bases, and the junction held 11 bases outside the gene matches. CDR3 size: 15 residues. Here the CDR3 DNA reads TGTGCCAGCAGCGCCCTGACAGGGCCTCCTACTGAAGCTTTCTTT. This codes for CASSALTGPPTEAFF.

The chain combines TRBV7-2 with TRBJ1-1; possibly TRBD1 for D (5 bases). Germline CDR1 SGHTA, CDR2 FQGNSA. The length of the CDR3 is 13 residues. The V and J ends lost 3 bases and 7 bases respectively, with 12 bases between them. CDR3 protein: CASSFIQGIEAFF. CDR3 bases: TGTGCCAGCAGCTTTATCCAGGGAATTGAAGCTTTCTTT.

In this sample, this clone turned up a few times. The rearrangement uses TRBV5-1 and TRBJ1-2; D is uncertain. Trimming pared 0 bases from V and 8 bases from J, leaving 14 bases between. The V gene's germline CDR1 is SGHRS and CDR2 YFSETQ. The CDR3 is made up of 14 amino acids. The CDR3 DNA follows: TGCGCCAGCAGCTTGGTGGGGAGTCAGCGAGGCTACACCTTC. As protein: CASSLVGSQRGYTF.

The chain combines TRBV7-2 with TRBJ2-7; 10 bases agree with TRBD2. The V gene's germline CDR1 is SGHTA and CDR2 FQGNSA. CDR3 length: 16 amino acids. With 5 bases clipped from V and 0 bases from J, the junction kept 7 bases outside the gene matches. In nucleotides, the CDR3 is TGTGCCAGCAGCCCTCATCTAGCGGGAGCCTCCTACGAGCAGTACTTC. Translating gives CASSPHLAGASYEQYF.

V gene TRBV5-4 combines with J gene TRBJ2-5, with D possibly being TRBD1 (5 bases). Germline-derived CDR1 and CDR2 are SGHNT and YYREEE (reference sequence). Deletions cut 0 bases from V and 5 bases from J, with 14 bases between. This CDR3 has 15 residues. CDR3 amino acids: CASSLDGASMETQYF. Written as DNA, the CDR3 is TGTGCCAGCAGCTTGGATGGGGCTTCTATGGAGACCCAGTACTTC.

Only one count was recorded for this clone. The V gene is TRBV18, the J gene TRBJ1-5; TRBD1 matches at 7 bases. Germline loops: CDR1 KGHSH, CDR2 LQKENI. After removal of 4 bases from V and 3 bases from J, the junction contained 12 bases not matched to a gene. The length of the CDR3 is 17 residues. CDR3 bases: TGTGCCAGCTCACGGGACAGAGTCAACCTATACAATCAGCCCCAGCATTTT. Residues: CASSRDRVNLYNQPQHF.

V gene TRBV30 combines with J gene TRBJ2-7; 9 bases are a match to TRBD2. Germline CDR1 GTSNPN, CDR2 SVGIG (reference sequence). This CDR3 is 15 amino acids long. The V segment lost 5 bases and the J segment 3 bases; nucleotides outside the gene matches: 11. The CDR3 reads CAWATGLAPRYEQYF. CDR3 DNA sequence: TGTGCCTGGGCCACGGGACTAGCCCCCCGCTACGAGCAGTACTTC. Variable domain in full (rest from reference TRBV30 and TRBJ2-7): SQTIHQWPATLVQPVGSPLSLECTVEGTSNPNLYWYRQAAGRGLQLLFYSVGIGQISSEVPQNLSASRPQDRQFILSSKKLLLSDSGFYLCAWATGLAPRYEQYFGPGTRLTVT.

This chain uses TRBV19 with TRBJ1-2; D is perhaps TRBD1 (5 bases). Germline V gene data show CDR1 as LNHDA and CDR2 as SQIVND (reference sequence). Trimming took off 3 bases at V and 2 bases at J, with 16 bases between the two ends. This CDR3 is built from 16 residues. CDR3 coding DNA: TGTGCCAGTAGTATCTTTCGCTCAGGGAAAAACTATGGCTACACCTTC. Translated, it gives CASSIFRSGKNYGYTF.

The chain carries TRBV5-6 and TRBJ2-3, with 8 bases that match TRBD1. This CDR3 has 17 residues. CDR1 and CDR2 from the germline V gene are SGHDT and YYEEEE. V gave up 3 bases and J gave up 1 base; unmatched junction bases: 10. The DNA for the CDR3 is TGTGCCAGCAGCTCAGTCGCCGGGACAGGACGCACAGATACGCAGTATTTT. Protein sequence: CASSSVAGTGRTDTQYF.

Only a few counts were recorded for this clone. The gene calls are TRBV18 and TRBJ1-5; 8 nucleotides agree with TRBD1. The CDR3 is made up of 16 amino acids. The germline V gene encodes CDR1 KGHSH and CDR2 LQKENI. After removal of 6 bases from V and 5 bases from J, the junction contained 12 bases not matched to a gene. CDR3 nucleotide sequence: TGTGCCAGCTCCCCAGCCGGGACAGGCGTCGATCAGCCCCAGCATTTT. Translation gives CASSPAGTGVDQPQHF.